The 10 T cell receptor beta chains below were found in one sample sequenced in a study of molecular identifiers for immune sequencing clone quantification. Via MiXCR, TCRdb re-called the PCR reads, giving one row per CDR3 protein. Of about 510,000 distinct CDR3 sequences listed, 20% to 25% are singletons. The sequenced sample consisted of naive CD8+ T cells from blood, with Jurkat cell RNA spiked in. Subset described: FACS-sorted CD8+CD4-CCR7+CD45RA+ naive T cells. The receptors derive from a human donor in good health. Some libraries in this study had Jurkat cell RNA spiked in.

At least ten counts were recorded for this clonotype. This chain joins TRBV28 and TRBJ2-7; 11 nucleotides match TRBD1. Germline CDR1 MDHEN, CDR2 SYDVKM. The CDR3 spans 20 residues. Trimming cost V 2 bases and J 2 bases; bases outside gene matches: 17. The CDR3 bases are TGTGCCAGCAGTTTAGTGACCGGGACAGGGGGAACGTCCCCTCCCTACGAGCAGTACTTC. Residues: CASSLVTGTGGTSPPYEQYF.

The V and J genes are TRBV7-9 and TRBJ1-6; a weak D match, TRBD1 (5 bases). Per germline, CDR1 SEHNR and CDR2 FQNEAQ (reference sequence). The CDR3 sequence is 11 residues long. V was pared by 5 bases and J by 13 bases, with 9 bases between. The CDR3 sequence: CASSRDPPLHF. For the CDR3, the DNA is TGTGCCAGCAGCCGGGACCCCCCCCTCCACTTT.

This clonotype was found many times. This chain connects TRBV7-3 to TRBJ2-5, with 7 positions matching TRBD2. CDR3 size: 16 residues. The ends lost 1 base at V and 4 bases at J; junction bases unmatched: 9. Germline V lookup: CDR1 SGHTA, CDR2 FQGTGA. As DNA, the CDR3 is TGTGCCAGCAGCTTAAGGGGGGGACTACCGCCAGAGACCCAGTACTTC. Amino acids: CASSLRGGLPPETQYF.

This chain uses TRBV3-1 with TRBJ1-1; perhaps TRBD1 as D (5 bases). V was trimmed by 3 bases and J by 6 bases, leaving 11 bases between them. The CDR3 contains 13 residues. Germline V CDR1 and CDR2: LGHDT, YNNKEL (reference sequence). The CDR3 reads CASSHSWDPEAFF. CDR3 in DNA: TGTGCCAGCAGCCACTCTTGGGACCCTGAAGCTTTCTTT.

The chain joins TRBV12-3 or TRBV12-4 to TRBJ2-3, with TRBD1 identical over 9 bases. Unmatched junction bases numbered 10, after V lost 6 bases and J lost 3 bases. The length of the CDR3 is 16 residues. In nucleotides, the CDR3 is TGTGCCAGCAGAACGGACCGGGACAGGGAGACAGATACGCAGTATTTT. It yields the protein CASRTDRDRETDTQYF.

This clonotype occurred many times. DNA for the CDR3: TGTGCCAGCAGTTTTGAGGGGCAGCTAAGGTACTTC. Translated, it gives CASSFEGQLRYF. The chain recombines TRBV12-3 or TRBV12-4 with TRBJ2-7; D might be TRBD1 or TRBD2, each matching 5 bases. The V and J ends lost 3 bases and 12 bases respectively, with 15 bases between them. This CDR3 is built from 12 residues.

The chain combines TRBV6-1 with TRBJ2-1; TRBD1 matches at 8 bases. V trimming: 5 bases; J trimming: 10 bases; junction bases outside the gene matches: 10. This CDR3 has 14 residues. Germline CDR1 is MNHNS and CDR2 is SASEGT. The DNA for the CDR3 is TGTGCCAGCAGTCCCTGGACAGGGCTCGGGGAGCAGTTCTTC. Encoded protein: CASSPWTGLGEQFF.

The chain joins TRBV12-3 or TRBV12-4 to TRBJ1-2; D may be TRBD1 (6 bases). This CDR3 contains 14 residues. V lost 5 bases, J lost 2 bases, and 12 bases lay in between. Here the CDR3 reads CASSGETGNYGYTF. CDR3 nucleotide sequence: TGTGCCAGCAGTGGAGAGACAGGAAACTATGGCTACACCTTC.

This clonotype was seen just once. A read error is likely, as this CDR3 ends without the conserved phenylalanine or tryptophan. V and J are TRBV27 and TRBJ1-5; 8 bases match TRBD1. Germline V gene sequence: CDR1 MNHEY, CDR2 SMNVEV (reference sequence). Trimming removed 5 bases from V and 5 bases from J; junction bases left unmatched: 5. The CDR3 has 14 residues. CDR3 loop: CASSPGQGDQPQHL. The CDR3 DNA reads TGTGCCAGCAGTCCCGGACAGGGTGATCAGCCCCAGCATCTT.

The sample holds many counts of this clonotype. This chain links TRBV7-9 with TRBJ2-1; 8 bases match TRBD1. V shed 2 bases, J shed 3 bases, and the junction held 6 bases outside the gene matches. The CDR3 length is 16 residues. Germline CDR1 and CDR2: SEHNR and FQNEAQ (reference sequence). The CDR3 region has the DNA TGTGCCAGCAGCTTACTGACAGGGGACCTCTACAATGAGCAGTTCTTC. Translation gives CASSLLTGDLYNEQFF.